This note documents a single T cell receptor beta chain sequence. A library of TCRbeta sequences, prepared with unique molecular identifiers, was generated. TCRdb redid the calling of the PCR reads with MiXCR, one entry per CDR3 protein. The sample shows roughly 670,000 distinct CDR3 sequences, 10% to 15% of them seen only once. The data were obtained in a study of T-cell reconstitution after alpha-beta-depleted transplantation in children. The CDR3 has 12 residues. Germline values: CDR1 SGHRS, CDR2 YFSETQ. Deletions cut 0 bases from V and 5 bases from J, with 6 bases between. The sequence came from a girl aged 2-15 years with congenital amegakaryocytic thrombocytopenia, due to receive a stem cell transplant. The chain uses TRBV5-1 and TRBJ2-7; D uncertain. The source material was PBMCs, sampled before TCRalphabeta/CD19-depleted stem cell transplant. The CDR3 region has the DNA TGCGCCAGCAGCTTGGAATGGAACGAGCAGTACTTC. This sequence encodes CASSLEWNEQYF.